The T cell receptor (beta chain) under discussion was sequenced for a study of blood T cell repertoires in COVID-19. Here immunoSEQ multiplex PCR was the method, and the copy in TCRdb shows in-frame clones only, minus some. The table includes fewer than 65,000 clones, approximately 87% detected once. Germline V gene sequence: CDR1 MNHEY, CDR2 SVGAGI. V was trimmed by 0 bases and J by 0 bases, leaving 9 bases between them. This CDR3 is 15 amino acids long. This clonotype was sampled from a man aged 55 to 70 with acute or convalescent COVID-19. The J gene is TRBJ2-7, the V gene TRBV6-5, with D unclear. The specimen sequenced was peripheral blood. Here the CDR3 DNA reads TGTGCCAGCAGTTACTCAACAGCATTCTCCTACGAGCAGTACTTC. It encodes CASSYSTAFSYEQYF.